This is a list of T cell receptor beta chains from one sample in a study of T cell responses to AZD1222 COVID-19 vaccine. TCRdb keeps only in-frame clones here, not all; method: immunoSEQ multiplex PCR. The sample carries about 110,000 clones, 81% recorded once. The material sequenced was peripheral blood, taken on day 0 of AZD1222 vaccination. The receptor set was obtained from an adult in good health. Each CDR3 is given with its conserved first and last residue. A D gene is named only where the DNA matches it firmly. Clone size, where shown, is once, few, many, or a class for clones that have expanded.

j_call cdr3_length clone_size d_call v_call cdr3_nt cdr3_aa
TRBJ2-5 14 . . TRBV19 TGTGCCAGTAGTCCTCGACAGTCAGGGCAGACCCAGTACTTC CASSPRQSGQTQYF
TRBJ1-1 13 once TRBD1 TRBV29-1 TGCAGCGCGTACAGGGGCCCGAACACTGAAGCTTTCTTT CSAYRGPNTEAFF
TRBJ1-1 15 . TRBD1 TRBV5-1 TGCGCCAGCAGTCCCCGGACAGGGGGCCAGACTGAAGCTTTCTTT CASSPRTGGQTEAFF
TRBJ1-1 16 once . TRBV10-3 TGTGCCATCAGTGAGTCGCCGGGGAAGGGAAGCACTGAAGCTTTCTTT CAISESPGKGSTEAFF
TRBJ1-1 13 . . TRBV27 TGTGCCAGCAGTTTTGATAGGGACACTGAAGCTTTCTTT CASSFDRDTEAFF
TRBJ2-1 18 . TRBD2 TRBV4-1 TGCGCCAGCAGCCCCCTCCTGAGGCCGGGACTAGCAGGGAATGAGCAGTTCTTC CASSPLLRPGLAGNEQFF
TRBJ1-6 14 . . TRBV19 TGTGCCAGTAGTCGACAGGTTTCGAATTCACCCCTCCACTTT CASSRQVSNSPLHF
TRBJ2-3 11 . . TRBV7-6 TGTGCCAGCAGCTTAGTAGATACGCAGTATTTT CASSLVDTQYF
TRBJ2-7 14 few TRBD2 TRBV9 TGTGCCAGCAATCGGGAGGGAACCTCCTACGAGCAGTACTTC CASNREGTSYEQYF
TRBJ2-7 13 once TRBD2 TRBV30 TGTGCCTGGAGTCAGCGGGGGAACTACGAGCAGTACTTC CAWSQRGNYEQYF
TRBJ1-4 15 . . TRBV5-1 TGCGCCAGCAGCCCCAACCCAGGGGTGGCGGAAAAACTGTTTTTT CASSPNPGVAEKLFF
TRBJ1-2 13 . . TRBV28 TGTGCCAGCCAACAGGACGGACTGTATGGCTACACCTTC CASQQDGLYGYTF
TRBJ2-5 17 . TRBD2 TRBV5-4 TGTGCCAGCAGCTCCCTGGGTAGCGGGGGGGCCAGAGAAACCCAGTACTTC CASSSLGSGGARETQYF
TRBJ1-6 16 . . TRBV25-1 TGTGCCAGCAGCGACGCGAGGGGAGGGCTTAATTCACCCCTCCACTTT CASSDARGGLNSPLHF
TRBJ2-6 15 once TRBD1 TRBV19 TGTGCCAGTAGCACGACAGGGGCTGGGGCCAACGTCCTGACTTTC CASSTTGAGANVLTF
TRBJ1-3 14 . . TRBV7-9 TGTGCCGGCCAGGCCGGCAGCTCTGGAAACACCATATATTTT CAGQAGSSGNTIYF
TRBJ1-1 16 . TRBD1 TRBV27 TGTGCCAGCAGTTCCGGGACAGGGGGAGTATGGACTGAAGCTTTCTTT CASSSGTGGVWTEAFF
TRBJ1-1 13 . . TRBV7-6 TGTGCCAGCAGCTCGGGACGGAACACTGAAGCTTTCTTT CASSSGRNTEAFF
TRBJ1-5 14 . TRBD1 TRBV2 TGTGCCAGCAGCCGGACAGGGGGGAATCAGCCCCAGCATTTT CASSRTGGNQPQHF
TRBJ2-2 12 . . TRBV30 TGTGCCTGGAAATGGGCTAGGGGGGAGCTGTTTTTT CAWKWARGELFF
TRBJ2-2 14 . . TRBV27 TGTGCCAGCTTACCGGGTTGGAACACCGGGGAGCTGTTTTTT CASLPGWNTGELFF
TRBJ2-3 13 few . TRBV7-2 TGTGCCAGCAGCGACTTACGGACCACGTCGCAGTATTTT CASSDLRTTSQYF
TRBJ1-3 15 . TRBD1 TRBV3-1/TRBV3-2 TGTGCCAGCAGCCGAGGGGGACAGTCTGGAAACACCATATATTTT CASSRGGQSGNTIYF
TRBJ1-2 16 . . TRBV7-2 TGTGCCAGCAGCTTATCGGGGCGCTTTGTCGGCTATGGCTACACCTTC CASSLSGRFVGYGYTF
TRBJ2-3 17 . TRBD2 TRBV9 TGTGCCAGCAGCGTAGGAGGACTAGCGGGAGGTGCAGATACGCAGTATTTT CASSVGGLAGGADTQYF
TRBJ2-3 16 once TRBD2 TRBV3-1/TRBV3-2 TGTGCCAGCAGCTCGACACTAGCGGGGGGGACAGATACGCAGTATTTT CASSSTLAGGTDTQYF
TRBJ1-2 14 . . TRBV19 TGTGCCAGTAGTCCCGATCTACGGGGGCTGGGCTACACCTTC CASSPDLRGLGYTF
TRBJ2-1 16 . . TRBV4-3 TGCGCCAGCAGCCAAGCGGGCCCGCACTCCTACAATGAGCAGTTCTTC CASSQAGPHSYNEQFF
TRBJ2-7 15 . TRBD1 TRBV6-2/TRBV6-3 TGTGCCAGCAGCCCGCAGACAGGGGTCTTCTACGAGCAGTACTTC CASSPQTGVFYEQYF
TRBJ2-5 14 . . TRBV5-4 TGTGCCAGCAGCTTGGATGGCAGGGAAGAGACCCAGTACTTC CASSLDGREETQYF
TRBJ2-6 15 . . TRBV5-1 TGCGCCAGCAGCTTTACAGGGTACGGGGCCAACGTCCTGACTTTC CASSFTGYGANVLTF
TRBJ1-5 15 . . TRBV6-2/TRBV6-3 TGTGCCAGCAGTTACGCGGGGGGAGGGAATCAGCCCCAGCATTTT CASSYAGGGNQPQHF
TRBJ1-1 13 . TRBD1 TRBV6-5 TGTGCCAGCAGTTACTCGCAGGGGGCGATCACTTTCTTT CASSYSQGAITFF
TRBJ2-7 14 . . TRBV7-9 TGTGCCAGCAGCTCGCAACGAGCTACGAACAAGCAGTACTTC CASSSQRATNKQYF
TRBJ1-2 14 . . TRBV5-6 TGTGCCAGCAGCAAGGAGGCGGGGGCGAATGGCTACACCTTC CASSKEAGANGYTF
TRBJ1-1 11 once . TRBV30 TGTGCCTGCCAAGGGGACACTGAAGCTTTCTTT CACQGDTEAFF
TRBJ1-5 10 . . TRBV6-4 TGTGCCACCTACAGTGTGCCCCAGCATTTT CATYSVPQHF
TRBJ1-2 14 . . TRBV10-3 TGTGCCATCAGTGAGGGACAGTCGCACTATGGCTACACCTTC CAISEGQSHYGYTF
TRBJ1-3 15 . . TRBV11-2 TGTGCCAGCAGCCGACGGGGGAGCTCTGGAAACACCATATATTTT CASSRRGSSGNTIYF
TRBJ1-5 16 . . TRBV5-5 TGTGCCAGCAGCGCTGGGCTTTCCCGTAGCAATCAGCCCCAGCATTTT CASSAGLSRSNQPQHF
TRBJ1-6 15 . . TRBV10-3 TGTGCCATCAGTGAGTCACAGGGTTCGGTTTCACCCCTCCACTTT CAISESQGSVSPLHF
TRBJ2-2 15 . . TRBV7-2 . CASSFGSGHIGELFF
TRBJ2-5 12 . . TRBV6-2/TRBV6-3 TGTGCCAGCAGTAAGAGGAAAGAGACCCAGTACTTC CASSKRKETQYF
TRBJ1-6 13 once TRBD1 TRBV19 TGTGCCAGTAGTCGCACAGGGGATTCACCCCTCCACTTT CASSRTGDSPLHF
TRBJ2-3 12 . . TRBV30 TGTGCCTGGAGTGTGGGGTTAGATACGCAGTATTTT CAWSVGLDTQYF
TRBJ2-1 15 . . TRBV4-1 TGCGCCAGCAGCCAAGATGGGGGTACCTACAATGAGCAGTTCTTC CASSQDGGTYNEQFF
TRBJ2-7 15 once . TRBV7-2 TGTGCCAGCAGCTTAGAGCTCGGATCGATGTACGAGCAGTACTTC CASSLELGSMYEQYF
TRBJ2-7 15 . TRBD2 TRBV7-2 TGTGCCAGCAGCTCCTATAGCGGGAGGTCTGGCGAGCAGTACTTC CASSSYSGRSGEQYF
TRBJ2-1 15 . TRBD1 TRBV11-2 TGTGCCAGCAGCCCCCAGGGACAGGATTACAATGAGCAGTTCTTC CASSPQGQDYNEQFF
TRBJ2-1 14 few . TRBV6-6 TGTGCCAGCAGTTACTCGAATCGGGGGAATGAGCAGTTCTTC CASSYSNRGNEQFF
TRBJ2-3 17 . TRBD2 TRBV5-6 TGTGCCAGCAGCTCCTACAAAGCGGGAGGGGCGTTAGATACGCAGTATTTT CASSSYKAGGALDTQYF